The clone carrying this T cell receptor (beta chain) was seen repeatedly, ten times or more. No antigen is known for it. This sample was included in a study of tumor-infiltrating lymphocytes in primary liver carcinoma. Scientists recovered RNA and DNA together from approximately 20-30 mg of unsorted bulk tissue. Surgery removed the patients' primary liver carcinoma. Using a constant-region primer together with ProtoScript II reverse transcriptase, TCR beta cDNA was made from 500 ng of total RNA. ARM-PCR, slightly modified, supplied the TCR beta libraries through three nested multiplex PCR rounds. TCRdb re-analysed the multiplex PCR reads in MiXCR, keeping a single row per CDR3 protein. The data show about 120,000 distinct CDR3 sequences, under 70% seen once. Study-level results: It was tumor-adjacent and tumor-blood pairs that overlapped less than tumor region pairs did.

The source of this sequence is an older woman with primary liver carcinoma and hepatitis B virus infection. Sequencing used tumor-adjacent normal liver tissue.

This CDR3 is CASSLVRVGGAFF. The CDR3, as DNA: TGTGCCAGCAGCTTAGTTAGGGTTGGTGGGGCTTTCTTT. The chain uses TRBV7-9 and TRBJ1-1; D gene uncertain. CDR3 length: 13 amino acids. CDR1 is SEHNR, CDR2 FQNEAQ, per germline (reference sequence). The V and J ends lost 1 base and 11 bases respectively, with 14 bases between them.